This entry lists 13 T cell receptor beta chains sequenced from one sample in a study of blood T cell repertoires in COVID-19. Some clones are missing from TCRdb's copy, which holds only in-frame ones; the method was immunoSEQ multiplex PCR. The sample includes roughly 50,000 clones, approximately 80% seen only once; the top ten take about 19%. Sequencing input: peripheral blood. The receptor set was obtained from a human donor with active or convalescent COVID-19. The donor label of this sample is uncertain.

The chain joins TRBV13 to TRBJ2-7, with D perhaps TRBD1 (6 bases). Between the trimmed V and J ends, which lost 5 bases and 7 bases, there was a span of 15 bases. Germline-derived CDR1 and CDR2 are PRHDT and FYEKMQ (reference sequence). The CDR3 is made up of 13 amino acids. CDR3 sequence (DNA): TGTGCCAGCAGCCCATCCAGGGGTTATGAGCAGTACTTC. Its translation: CASSPSRGYEQYF.

V and J are TRBV7-3 and TRBJ2-6; 7 bases map to TRBD2. The germline gives CDR1 SGHTA, CDR2 FQGTGA. The J segment lost 2 bases and the V segment lost 3 bases, leaving 7 bases of the junction unmatched. This CDR3 is 17 amino acids long. The DNA for the CDR3 is TGTGCCAGCAGCTTGGTAGCGGGTACCCCTGGGGCCAACGTCCTGACTTTC. Its translation: CASSLVAGTPGANVLTF.

The chain couples TRBV11-2 to TRBJ2-7; 7 nucleotides line up with TRBD2. In germline, CDR1 is SGHAT, CDR2 FQNNGV. There are 14 residues in the CDR3. Losses at the gene ends were 5 bases for V and 6 bases for J; bases not matched to a gene: 10. The CDR3 DNA is TGTGCCAGCAGCGAGGGCGGGGGTGTGGGCGAGCAGTACTTC. It yields the protein CASSEGGGVGEQYF.

The J gene is TRBJ1-1, the V gene TRBV6-5, with 10 bases identical to TRBD1. With 6 bases clipped from V and 3 bases from J, the junction kept 7 bases outside the gene matches. The CDR3 is 15 amino acids. Germline V gene sequence: CDR1 MNHEY, CDR2 SVGAGI. The CDR3 DNA sequence: TGTGCCAGCAGCCCAGTGACAGGGGGCTACACTGAAGCTTTCTTT. Its protein product is CASSPVTGGYTEAFF.

This clone was detected only a few times. The chain uses TRBV20-1 and TRBJ1-1; D may be TRBD1 (5 bases). The CDR3 is made up of 11 amino acids. The V gene's germline CDR1 is DFQATT and CDR2 SNEGSKA (reference sequence). V was clipped by 1 base and J by 8 bases, with 8 bases between them. As DNA, the CDR3 is TGCAGTGCTAGAGCTGACAGCGAAGCTTTCTTT. This encodes CSARADSEAFF.

V gene TRBV18 combines with J gene TRBJ1-3; D remains unclear. In germline, CDR1 is KGHSH, CDR2 LQKENI. The CDR3 spans 16 residues. V was shortened by 0 bases and J by 2 bases, with 11 bases between the two germline ends. The CDR3 is CASSPPQAFTGNTIYF. The CDR3 coding sequence is TGTGCCAGCTCACCACCTCAAGCCTTTACTGGAAACACCATATATTTT.

The CDR3 reads CSGKKGPSGSTDTQYF. The CDR3, as DNA: TGCAGCGGCAAAAAGGGCCCAAGCGGGAGCACAGATACGCAGTATTTT. This chain uses TRBV29-1 with TRBJ2-3; D possibly corresponds to TRBD2 (6 bases). V was cut by 7 bases and J by 0 bases, with 20 bases left in between. This CDR3 has 16 amino acids. Germline-derived CDR1 and CDR2 are SQVTM and ANQGSEA.

J is TRBJ2-2 and V is TRBV7-3; D may be TRBD2 (5 bases). CDR1 is SGHTA and CDR2 is FQGTGA in the germline V gene. Trimming stripped 5 bases from V and 6 bases from J, with 10 bases between. The CDR3 is 13 residues long. The CDR3 here is CASSPIGAGELFF. DNA for the CDR3: TGTGCCAGCAGCCCCATCGGGGCCGGGGAGCTGTTTTTT.

This clone appeared a single time. The chain joins TRBV3-1 (or the pseudogene TRBV3-2) to TRBJ1-1; TRBD1 matches at 7 bases. The V segment lost 4 bases and the J segment 2 bases; nucleotides outside the gene matches: 10. This CDR3 comprises 16 residues. CDR1 and CDR2 (germline): LGHDT, YNNKEL (reference sequence). For the CDR3, the DNA is TGTGCCAGCAGCCGAGCGATGACAGGGCGCAACACTGAAGCTTTCTTT. Its translation: CASSRAMTGRNTEAFF.

The chain combines TRBV28 with TRBJ1-4; possible D gene TRBD1, 6 bases. The germline V gene encodes CDR1 MDHEN and CDR2 SYDVKM. The CDR3 loop spans 14 amino acids. V dropped 4 bases and J dropped 4 bases, with 10 bases sitting between them. CDR3 amino acids: CASSSGQSNEKLFF. The CDR3 DNA sequence: TGTGCCAGCAGTTCCGGACAGAGTAATGAAAAACTGTTTTTT.

The chain combines TRBV4-1 with TRBJ1-3; 7 positions agree with TRBD1. Germline CDR1 is MGHRA and CDR2 is YSYEKL. This CDR3 region has 16 residues. The J segment lost 4 bases and the V segment lost 1 base, leaving 7 bases of the junction unmatched. The CDR3, as DNA: TGCGCCAGCAGCCAAGTCTCCCGGACAGGCGGAAACACCATATATTTT. It is translated as CASSQVSRTGGNTIYF.

The count of this clone is one. The chain is built from TRBV5-1 and TRBJ1-1; 7 nucleotides line up with TRBD1. Germline values: CDR1 SGHRS, CDR2 YFSETQ. CDR3 size: 14 residues. With V trimmed by 7 bases and J by 1 base, 7 bases remained unmatched. CDR3: CASLAGTANTEAFF. In nucleotides, the CDR3 is TGCGCCAGCTTAGCCGGGACAGCGAACACTGAAGCTTTCTTT.

The V call is TRBV3-1 (or the pseudogene TRBV3-2), the J call TRBJ2-7; 11 bases map to TRBD2. CDR3 length: 20 residues. The germline V gene has CDR1 LGHDT and CDR2 YNNKEL (reference sequence). V dropped 2 bases and J dropped 1; count of bases not matched to a gene: 16. The CDR3 reads CASSQPYTGLAEGGSYEQYF. CDR3 nucleotides: TGTGCCAGCAGCCAACCTTACACGGGACTAGCGGAGGGGGGTTCCTACGAGCAGTACTTC.